Listed below are T cell receptor beta chains from one sample, sequenced in a study of blood T cell repertoires in COVID-19. The protocol was immunoSEQ multiplex PCR, while the TCRdb copy is restricted to in-frame clones and leaves out a portion. Here the sample spans 80,000 to 95,000 clones, around 81% being singletons. Material: peripheral blood. Source of these receptors: a man older than 75 with acute or convalescent COVID-19. CDR3s leave out the opening cysteine and the closing phenylalanine or tryptophan. Fields, in order: clone size, V gene, J gene, CDR3 protein. Size values are once, few and many counts, or a class for expanded clones, and some rows have none.

>.|TRBV9|TRBJ2-1
ASSTRQGSAYNEQF
>.|TRBV18|TRBJ2-7
ASSGSGGSYEQY
>.|TRBV4-2|TRBJ2-5
ASSQGGGRVWETQY
>.|TRBV3-1/TRBV3-2|TRBJ1-6
ASSQESGWTGNSPLH
>.|TRBV6-2/TRBV6-3|TRBJ1-1
ASIYGTGGEAF
>.|TRBV2|TRBJ2-5
ASSSGQGQETQY
>once|TRBV9|TRBJ1-2
ASSVAGGPNYGYT
>.|TRBV19|TRBJ2-1
ASSTSWENNEQF
>.|TRBV10-3|TRBJ1-6
AISEWRTGMGVNSPLH
>.|TRBV7-9|TRBJ1-2
ASSPDSRSYGYT
>.|TRBV24-1|TRBJ2-1
ATSDTTGQGAEYNEQF
>few|TRBV29-1|TRBJ2-5
SVEVNQETQY
>few|TRBV6-6|TRBJ2-5
ASSREQAYETQY
>few|TRBV7-9|TRBJ1-4
ASSRGQGASNEKLF
>.|TRBV12-3/TRBV12-4|TRBJ1-5
ASRQGSNQPQH
>.|TRBV18|TRBJ2-3
ASSPPGLAGPSKNTQY
>.|TRBV5-1|TRBJ2-5
ASSSNSIRQETQY
>.|TRBV2|TRBJ2-7
ASSLTSASYEQY
>.|TRBV5-5|TRBJ2-1
ASSLLAGVNNEQF
>.|TRBV5-1|TRBJ2-1
ASSLSTGSYNEQF
>.|TRBV7-2|TRBJ1-2
ASSSKGWQGVGGYT
>.|TRBV7-9|TRBJ1-5
ASSLGTGAGNQPQH
>.|TRBV7-8|TRBJ2-7
ASSLAAGNTDRQH
>.|TRBV24-1|TRBJ1-2
ATRGQGDYGYT
>few|TRBV24-1|TRBJ2-7
ATSDFTGYEQY
>.|TRBV21-1|TRBJ2-2
ASRKRRTGTGTGELF
>.|TRBV9|TRBJ2-7
ASSVDRRGEQY
>.|TRBV2|TRBJ2-1
ASSPEGAHYNEQF
>.|TRBV19|TRBJ1-2
ASSSTTGMAVGYT
>.|TRBV6-5|TRBJ1-1
ASSYTDRGNTEAF
>.|TRBV19|TRBJ1-4
ASSFGGTEKLF
>few|TRBV4-1|TRBJ2-3
ASSRNPGTSSTDTQY
>.|TRBV18|TRBJ2-7
ASSPYVGTGLGEQY
>.|TRBV19|TRBJ2-1
ASSIERGNEQF
>few|TRBV18|TRBJ2-1
ASSPGLEVRNEQF
>many|TRBV9|TRBJ1-2
ASSAPRTGRDGYT
>.|TRBV2|TRBJ2-7
ASRQGESSYEQY
>once|TRBV28|TRBJ1-5
ASTLRNQPQH
>.|TRBV20-1|TRBJ2-2
SASPVLGSLNTGELF
>.|TRBV28|TRBJ2-3
ASTERGLPYTDTQY
>.|TRBV6-2/TRBV6-3|TRBJ1-5
ASSHHRDYSNQPQH
>.|TRBV3-1/TRBV3-2|TRBJ1-1
ASSRQGGGTEAF
>.|TRBV5-1|TRBJ1-2
ASSLQTGDYYGYT
>.|TRBV29-1|TRBJ2-1
SGIYNEQF
>.|TRBV29-1|TRBJ2-1
SASFNEQF
>.|TRBV7-2|TRBJ2-2
ASSLNAARGEELF
>.|TRBV19|TRBJ2-5
ASQRTGAVETQY
>.|TRBV6-5|TRBJ1-1
ASSWDRMNTEAF
>once|TRBV25-1|TRBJ1-3
ASSITSSGNTIY
>.|TRBV3-1/TRBV3-2|TRBJ1-1
ASSQGEYTEAF
>.|TRBV7-3|TRBJ2-6
ASSLTGLAGANVLT
>.|TRBV5-1|TRBJ1-1
ASSLAGTGGIPNTEAF
>.|TRBV28|TRBJ2-7
ASSFSGTGYDEQY
>.|TRBV3-1/TRBV3-2|TRBJ1-2
ASSPGRVGGYT